This T cell receptor (beta chain) was sequenced in a study of blood T cell repertoires in COVID-19. Profiled with immunoSEQ multiplex PCR; TCRdb holds only in-frame clones, not every one. Here the sample spans under 300,000 clones, about 88% being singletons. The CDR3 spans 23 residues. Germline assignment: CDR1 SNHLY and CDR2 FYNNEI. V gave up 6 bases and J gave up 4 bases; unmatched junction bases: 27. The specimen was PBMCs or T cells enriched from blood (not recorded which). This sequence was found in a woman aged 55-69 years in a cohort exposed to, infected with or recovered from COVID-19 (not recorded which). The chain employs TRBV2 and TRBJ2-2; 12 bases line up with TRBD2. CDR3 nucleotide sequence: TGTGCCAGCAGGGGGGAGGCGGAGGCTAGCGGGAGGGCTTACCTCGCGGGCACCGGGGAGCTGTTTTTT. It translates to CASRGEAEASGRAYLAGTGELFF.